The entry below gives a single T cell receptor beta chain sequence along with its context. As yet, its antigen is unknown. This record comes from a study of T cells in Graves' hyperthyroidism and ophthalmopathy. TCR beta CDR3 region amplification was performed from RNA transcripts. Primed by the HTBI set, a first-round RT-PCR was run on the TCR CDR3. One entry per CDR3 protein, called by TCRdb with MiXCR from the multiplex PCR reads. The profile covers approximately 510,000 distinct CDR3 sequences, with 40% to 50% appearing a single time and about 45% taken by the ten largest. Used for diagnoses were clinical symptoms, serum thyroxine and TRAb, thyroid ultrasound and orbital computed tomography. Study observations and caveats: Among clonotypes expanded in thyroid above 0.001, most were also found in blood.

This sequence originates from an adult woman with Graves' disease, either hyperthyroidism or ophthalmopathy (not recorded which). The sequenced sample consisted of peripheral blood or thyroid tissue (not recorded which).

CDR3: CAPDRVSQPQHF. CDR3 in DNA: TGTGCCCCGGACAGGGTTAGTCAGCCCCAGCATTTT. The chain joins TRBV2 to TRBJ1-5, with TRBD1 matching 8 bases. Germline V lookup: CDR1 SNHLY, CDR2 FYNNEI. Losses at the gene ends were 11 bases for V and 6 bases for J; bases not matched to a gene: 6. The CDR3 runs 12 residues.